The TCR beta chain under discussion was sequenced for a study of blood T cells in healthy people across ages. A J-beta primer mix and a sample-barcoded 5' primer were used in a second PCR of roughly 6 to 11 cycles. TCRdb reanalysed the 5' RACE reads using MiXCR and keeps one entry per CDR3 protein. The sample comprises some 560,000 distinct CDR3 sequences, around a quarter of which are singletons, and over 3.5% rests with the top ten. The CDR3 length is 11 residues. Germline CDR1 reads DFQATT; CDR2 reads SNEGSKA (reference sequence). Deletions cut 4 bases from V and 6 bases from J, with 10 bases between. These records were also assigned to another study, of T cells of mothers and their children.

The sequenced sample was blood. The source is a boy younger than 10 in good health. V usage is TRBV20-1 and J usage is TRBJ2-7; D not certain. The CDR3 reads CSAKEVGEQYF. The CDR3, as DNA: TGCAGTGCTAAAGAGGTTGGCGAGCAGTACTTC.